This TCR beta chain was recovered during a study of CD8+ T cells in alopecia areata. Study outcomes and limitations: Just one nonresponder means the tie between baseline CD8+ expansion and response stays uncertain. Scalp data also include sequences from resident alphabeta T cells of normal skin.

Specified treatment: oral pan-JAK inhibitor, 5-10 mg twice daily. RNA was isolated and reverse transcribed to cDNA, the sequencing template. The assay was immunoSEQ multiplex PCR, and TCRdb's table has in-frame clones only and misses some. The table includes 190,000 or so clones, around three fifths detected once. To note about this clone: Its specificity is not known.

The material was CD8+ T cells sorted from blood, obtained at week 24, from a patient treated with tofacitinib. The TCR originated in a human donor with alopecia areata.

The CDR3 DNA follows: TGTGCCAGCAGCCTGACAGGGGGCCGCACTGAAGCTTTCTTT. Amino acid sequence: CASSLTGGRTEAFF. V and J are TRBV7-9 and TRBJ1-1, with 10 bases lining up with TRBD1. The ends lost 5 bases at V and 4 bases at J; junction bases unmatched: 4. The CDR3 loop spans 14 amino acids. Per germline, CDR1 SEHNR and CDR2 FQNEAQ (reference sequence).